This T cell receptor beta chain comes out of a study of monozygotic twins with inflammatory bowel disease. This CDR3 is built from 13 residues. The germline V gene has CDR1 MNHNS and CDR2 SASEGT. Nested amplification of TCRalpha and TCRbeta cDNA involved two PCRs of around 16 and 10 cycles. TCRdb derives one entry per CDR3 protein from the 5' RACE reads, leaving out DNA. This sample contains around 190,000 distinct CDR3 sequences. The chain uses TRBV6-1 and TRBJ2-1; TCRdb selects TRBD2, and the lack of DNA leaves this call unchecked. Sequenced sample: blood. The sequence was obtained from a human donor with ulcerative colitis or Crohn's disease, or a healthy co-twin of an affected twin (not recorded which). The CDR3: CASRRDLNNEQFF.